This TCR beta chain was captured in a study of radiation and T cells in renal cell carcinoma. Study outcomes and limitations: In blood, top tumor clones expanded by 2 weeks, shrinking by 4.

This clone was counted only a few times. The antigen is not known. Clones were sequenced by immunoSEQ multiplex PCR, and TCRdb holds only the in-frame ones, with some missing. The sample includes about 170,000 clones, around 90% of them seen just once. Time point noted: blood 4 weeks post-SBRT, at nephrectomy. Noted treatment: 15 Gy SBRT to primary tumor, nephrectomy 4 weeks later. This CDR3 is built from 15 residues. Germline CDR1 is MNHNY and CDR2 is SVGAGI (reference sequence). V lost 8 bases and J lost 3; bases outside the gene matches: 8. The sequence was collected from a woman between 50 and 59 years old with renal cell carcinoma. The chain employs TRBV6-6 and TRBJ1-5; 9 bases are a match to TRBD1. The sample here was blood, taken from a patient whose treatment included radiotherapy and nephrectomy. The CDR3 DNA sequence: TGTGCCAGCCGAACCGGGACAGGGAACAATCAGCCCCAGCATTTT. Translation gives CASRTGTGNNQPQHF.